The present T cell receptor beta chain was sequenced within a study of blood T cell repertoires in COVID-19. In the study overall: The study drew acute and convalescent COVID-19 samples from the United States, Italy and Spain.

J gave up 4 bases and V 4 bases, and 8 bases lay outside the gene matches. From germline, CDR1 is SGHRS and CDR2 YFSETQ. This CDR3 has 15 residues. Some clones are missing from TCRdb's copy, which holds only in-frame ones; the method was immunoSEQ multiplex PCR. The sample consists of around 260,000 clones, approximately 88% of them appearing once. The genes are TRBV5-1 and TRBJ2-7, with 10 nucleotides matching TRBD1. Sequenced material: peripheral blood. This sequence originates from a human donor in a cohort sampled during active COVID-19. The CDR3 bases are TGCGCCAGCAGCCTCGGGACAGGGGTTATTTACGAGCAGTACTTC. It encodes CASSLGTGVIYEQYF.